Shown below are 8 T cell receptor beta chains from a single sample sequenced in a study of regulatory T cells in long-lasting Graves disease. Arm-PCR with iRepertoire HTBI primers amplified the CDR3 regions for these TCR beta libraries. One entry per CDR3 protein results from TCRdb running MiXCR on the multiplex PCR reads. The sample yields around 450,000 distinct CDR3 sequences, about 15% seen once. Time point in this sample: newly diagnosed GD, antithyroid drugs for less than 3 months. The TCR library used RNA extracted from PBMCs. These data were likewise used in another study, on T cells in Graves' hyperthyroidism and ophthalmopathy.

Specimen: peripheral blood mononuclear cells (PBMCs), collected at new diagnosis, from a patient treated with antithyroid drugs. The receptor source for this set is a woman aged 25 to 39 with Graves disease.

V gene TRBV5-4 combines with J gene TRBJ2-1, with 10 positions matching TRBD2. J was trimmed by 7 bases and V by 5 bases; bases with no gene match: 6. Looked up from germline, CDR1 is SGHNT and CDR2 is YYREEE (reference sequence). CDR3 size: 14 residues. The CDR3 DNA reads TGTGCCAGCAGAGAGGGACTAGCGAAGAATGAGCAGTTCTTC. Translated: CASREGLAKNEQFF.

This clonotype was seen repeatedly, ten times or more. CDR3 region: CASSLEGQSYEQYF. The CDR3 nucleotides are TGTGCCAGCAGCTTGGAAGGCCAATCCTACGAGCAGTACTTC. The chain couples TRBV5-5 to TRBJ2-7, with unresolved D. V was shortened by 0 bases and J by 1 base, with 8 bases between the two germline ends. This CDR3 spans 14 amino acids. Germline assignment: CDR1 SGHKS and CDR2 YYEKEE (reference sequence).

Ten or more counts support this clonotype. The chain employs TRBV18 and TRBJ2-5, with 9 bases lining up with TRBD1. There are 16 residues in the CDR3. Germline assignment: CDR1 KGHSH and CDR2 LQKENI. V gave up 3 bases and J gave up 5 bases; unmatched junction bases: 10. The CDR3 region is CASSPPGTGSWETQYF. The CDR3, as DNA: TGTGCCAGCTCACCGCCCGGGACAGGGTCTTGGGAGACCCAGTACTTC.

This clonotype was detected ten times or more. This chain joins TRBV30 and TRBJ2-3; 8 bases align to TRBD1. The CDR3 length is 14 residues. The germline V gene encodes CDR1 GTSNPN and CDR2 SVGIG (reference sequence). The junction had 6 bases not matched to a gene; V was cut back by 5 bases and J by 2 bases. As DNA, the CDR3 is TGTGCCTGGGGCGAGCAGGGGGCCACAGATACGCAGTATTTT. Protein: CAWGEQGATDTQYF.

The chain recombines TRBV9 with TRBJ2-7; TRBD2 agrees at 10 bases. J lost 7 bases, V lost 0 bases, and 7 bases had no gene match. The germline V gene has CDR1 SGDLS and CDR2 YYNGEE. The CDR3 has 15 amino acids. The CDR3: CASSVGTSGLGEQYF. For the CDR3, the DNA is TGTGCCAGCAGCGTAGGGACTAGCGGTCTGGGGGAGCAGTACTTC.

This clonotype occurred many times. The CDR3 is CASTLTTSGRVSNTQYF. In nucleotides, the CDR3 is TGTGCCAGCACCTTGACGACTAGCGGTAGGGTGTCAAATACGCAGTATTTT. V is TRBV27 and J is TRBJ2-3; 9 nucleotides align to TRBD2. With V trimmed by 7 bases and J by 7 bases, 18 bases remained unmatched. The CDR3 extends over 17 amino acids. Per germline, CDR1 MNHEY and CDR2 SMNVEV (reference sequence).

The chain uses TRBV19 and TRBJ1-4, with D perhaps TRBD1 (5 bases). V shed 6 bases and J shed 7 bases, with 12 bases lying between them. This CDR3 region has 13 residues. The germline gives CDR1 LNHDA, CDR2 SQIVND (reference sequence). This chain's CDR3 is CASRSIQGEKLFF. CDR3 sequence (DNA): TGTGCCAGTAGGAGTATCCAGGGTGAAAAACTGTTTTTT.

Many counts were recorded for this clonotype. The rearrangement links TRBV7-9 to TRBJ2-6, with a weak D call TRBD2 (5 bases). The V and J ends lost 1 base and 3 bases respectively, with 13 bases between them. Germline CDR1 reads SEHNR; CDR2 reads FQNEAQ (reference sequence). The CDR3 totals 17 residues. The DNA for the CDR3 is TGTGCCAGCAGCTTAGGGTGGGAGCACCTTGGGGCCAACGTCCTGACTTTC. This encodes CASSLGWEHLGANVLTF.